Listed here are 31 T cell receptor beta chains from one sample, sequenced in a study of CD8+ T cells in alopecia areata. The authors extracted RNA and reverse transcribed it into cDNA as the sequencing template. Assay: immunoSEQ multiplex PCR; the TCRdb copy retains only in-frame clones and omits some. This table holds under 70,000 clones, around 96% found once. This material consisted of CD8+ T cells sorted from blood, taken at week 0. All receptors come from a human donor with alopecia areata.

V and J are TRBV5-4 and TRBJ2-5, with 9 bases that match TRBD2. CDR3 length equals 15 residues. From germline, CDR1 is SGHNT and CDR2 YYREEE (reference sequence). J was trimmed by 5 bases and V by 1 base; bases with no gene match: 6. The CDR3 DNA reads as TGTGCCAGCAGCTTGAACCTAGCGGGGTTGGAGACCCAGTACTTC. Translating gives CASSLNLAGLETQYF.

This rearrangement joins TRBV4-1 to TRBJ2-3; the D gene is possibly TRBD1 (6 bases). The CDR3 runs 15 residues. V was clipped by 3 bases and J by 0 bases, with 10 bases between them. The germline V gene encodes CDR1 MGHRA and CDR2 YSYEKL. Here the CDR3 DNA reads TGCGCCAGCAGCCAGAGGACAGCGAGCACAGATACGCAGTATTTT. Amino acid sequence: CASSQRTASTDTQYF.

This rearrangement joins TRBV5-4 to TRBJ2-7; a weak D match, TRBD2 (6 bases). Germline CDR1 SGHNT, CDR2 YYREEE (reference sequence). CDR3 length: 13 residues. V shed 3 bases and J shed 6 bases, with 13 bases lying between them. This CDR3 is CASSSREEFEQYF. CDR3 DNA sequence: TGTGCCAGCAGCTCCAGGGAGGAGTTCGAGCAGTACTTC.

The rearrangement joins TRBV27 to TRBJ2-7, with D possibly matching TRBD2 (7 bases). The CDR3 is made up of 13 amino acids. The V gene's germline CDR1 is MNHEY and CDR2 SMNVEV (reference sequence). Deletions cut 3 bases from V and 2 bases from J, with 8 bases between. CDR3 sequence: CASSLRGPYEQYF. In nucleotides, the CDR3 is TGTGCCAGCAGTTTGCGGGGGCCCTACGAGCAGTACTTC.

The chain couples TRBV29-1 to TRBJ2-6; TRBD1 aligns across 9 bases. Trimming cost V 3 bases and J 0 bases; bases outside gene matches: 9. Germline V gene sequence: CDR1 SQVTM, CDR2 ANQGSEA. The CDR3 has 18 amino acids. The CDR3, as DNA: TGCAGCGTTGAGGTTCCGGGACAGGGAAGCTCTGGGGCCAACGTCCTGACTTTC. It specifies CSVEVPGQGSSGANVLTF.

This rearrangement joins TRBV23-1 to TRBJ2-5, with TRBD2 identical over 7 bases. TRBV23-1 is labeled an ORF, and its function is uncertain. The CDR3 spans 21 residues. V lost 0 bases, J lost 3 bases, and 22 bases stayed unmatched. The CDR3 nucleotides read TGCGCCAGCAGTCAATCTCGGGGCGGGGGAGAGAGAAGCCGAACGAAAGAGACCCAGTACTTC. Protein product: CASSQSRGGGERSRTKETQYF.

The chain combines TRBV7-2 with TRBJ2-3, with a possible D match to TRBD1 (5 bases). There are 15 residues in the CDR3. Germline assignment: CDR1 SGHTA and CDR2 FQGNSA. V was pared by 1 base and J by 2 bases, with 10 bases between. The CDR3 is CASSLEGYNTDTQYF. The CDR3 DNA is TGTGCCAGCAGCTTAGAGGGGTACAACACAGATACGCAGTATTTT.

With respect to this clone: Germline and junction disagree at one end, which may indicate a read error. The J gene is TRBJ2-7, the V gene TRBV4-1; 8 nucleotides agree with TRBD1. The germline gives CDR1 MGHRA, CDR2 YSYEKL. The CDR3 loop spans 15 amino acids. CDR3 protein: CASSQPGQGYYGQYF. DNA for the CDR3: TGCGCCAGCAGCCAACCAGGACAGGGCTACTACGGGCAGTACTTC.

This clone came up once. The V and J genes are TRBV30 and TRBJ2-5; D remains ambiguous. This CDR3 comprises 12 residues. Trimming took 3 bases from V and 4 from J, leaving 9 bases between them. Germline loops: CDR1 GTSNPN, CDR2 SVGIG (reference sequence). CDR3 bases: TGTGCCTGGAGCGAAAGCGTAGAGACCCAGTACTTC. It is translated as CAWSESVETQYF.

This clone was found a few times. The same CDR3 is also encoded by other DNA sequences in this sample. The chain joins TRBV14 to TRBJ2-4, with TRBD2 matching 10 bases. Germline lookup yields CDR1 SGHDN and CDR2 FVKESK. Trimming at V came to 2 bases and at J to 1 base, leaving 2 bases not matched to a gene. The CDR3 totals 16 residues. CDR3 in DNA: TGTGCCAGCAGCCAACGTAGCGGGGGGGCCAAAAACATTCAGTACTTC. This codes for CASSQRSGGAKNIQYF.

The chain couples TRBV19 to TRBJ2-7; no definite D call. The germline gives CDR1 LNHDA, CDR2 SQIVND (reference sequence). The CDR3 loop spans 14 amino acids. V was trimmed by 3 bases and J by 6 bases, leaving 15 bases between them. The CDR3 DNA follows: TGTGCCAGTAGTATTATGACAACCTCTGGCGAGCAGTACTTC. Protein: CASSIMTTSGEQYF.

The chain joins TRBV29-1 to TRBJ2-7; the match to TRBD2 covers 15 bases. After removal of 5 bases from V and 3 bases from J, the junction contained 8 bases not matched to a gene. Per the germline V gene, CDR1 is SQVTM and CDR2 is ANQGSEA. The CDR3 runs 16 residues. The CDR3 nucleotides are TGCAGCGTTCTGGGACTAGCGGGGGGTTCAATCTACGAGCAGTACTTC. It codes for CSVLGLAGGSIYEQYF.

The chain joins TRBV5-4 to TRBJ1-2; D ambiguous. Per germline, CDR1 SGHNT and CDR2 YYREEE (reference sequence). Trimming stripped 4 bases from V and 2 bases from J, with 18 bases between. This CDR3 contains 16 residues. In DNA form, the CDR3 reads TGTGCCAGCAGCACCTCTCTGAGGAGCAACAACTATGGCTACACCTTC. Translated: CASSTSLRSNNYGYTF.

The V and J genes are TRBV4-1 and TRBJ2-3, with TRBD2 as a possible D gene (6 bases). V lost 4 bases and J lost 2, with 10 bases in between. Germline V gene data show CDR1 as MGHRA and CDR2 as YSYEKL. The CDR3 is 14 residues long. CDR3 coding DNA: TGCGCCAGCAGCCTTGGGCGGGACACAGATACGCAGTATTTT. This translates into CASSLGRDTDTQYF.

This clone was seen only once. This sequence joins TRBV19 and TRBJ1-1; D possibly corresponds to TRBD1 (6 bases). Between the trimmed V and J ends, which lost 7 bases and 0 bases, there was a span of 18 bases. From germline, CDR1 is LNHDA and CDR2 SQIVND (reference sequence). This CDR3 comprises 16 residues. CDR3 nucleotides: TGTGCCAGTATCGCGGACAGCGGACTTTTGAACACTGAAGCTTTCTTT. This gives the protein CASIADSGLLNTEAFF.

J is TRBJ1-4 and V is TRBV30; possibly TRBD1 for D (5 bases). Germline V lookup: CDR1 GTSNPN, CDR2 SVGIG (reference sequence). This CDR3 has 13 residues. Between the trimmed V and J ends, which lost 0 bases and 5 bases, there was a span of 7 bases. Written as DNA, the CDR3 is TGTGCCTGGAGTGTGGGGGGGAATGAAAAACTGTTTTTT. Amino acids: CAWSVGGNEKLFF.

This chain joins TRBV2 and TRBJ2-1, with 9 bases aligning to TRBD2. Germline assignment: CDR1 SNHLY and CDR2 FYNNEI. J lost 8 bases, V lost 3 bases, and 8 bases had no gene match. The CDR3 extends over 15 amino acids. The CDR3 reads CASSDAGGKVDEQFF. CDR3 nucleotide sequence: TGTGCCAGCAGTGATGCGGGGGGGAAGGTGGATGAGCAGTTCTTC.

This chain links TRBV6-5 with TRBJ2-1; 9 bases line up with TRBD2. The CDR3 extends over 15 amino acids. Germline V gives CDR1 MNHEY, CDR2 SVGAGI. The V gene end was trimmed by 6 bases and the J gene end by 5 bases; junction bases not matched to a gene: 8. CDR3 protein: CASSQSGGTHNEQFF. The CDR3 coding sequence is TGTGCCAGCAGCCAGAGCGGGGGGACCCACAATGAGCAGTTCTTC.

The chain recombines TRBV7-9 with TRBJ2-6; 7 bases map to TRBD1. CDR3 length equals 17 residues. Germline V CDR1 and CDR2: SEHNR, FQNEAQ (reference sequence). With 5 bases clipped from V and 2 bases from J, the junction kept 9 bases outside the gene matches. The CDR3 protein is CASSGPGQTPGANVLTF. CDR3 DNA: TGTGCCAGCAGCGGCCCGGGACAGACCCCTGGGGCCAACGTCCTGACTTTC.

This chain connects TRBV5-1 to TRBJ1-1; D unclear. V gave up 0 bases and J gave up 1 base, with 7 bases separating them. The CDR3 runs to 14 residues. Germline V gene sequence: CDR1 SGHRS, CDR2 YFSETQ. The CDR3 loop reads CASSLAQANTEAFF. CDR3 nucleotide sequence: TGCGCCAGCAGCTTGGCTCAGGCGAACACTGAAGCTTTCTTT.

The rearrangement uses TRBV4-1 and TRBJ1-5; TRBD1 might be the D (5 bases). CDR1 is MGHRA and CDR2 is YSYEKL in the germline V gene. The V end was cut by 4 bases, the J end by 1 base, with 11 bases between. This CDR3 has 15 residues. The DNA for the CDR3 is TGCGCCAGCAGCCCTCGGGGCCTCAGCAATCAGCCCCAGCATTTT. It yields the protein CASSPRGLSNQPQHF.

The chain is built from TRBV4-1 and TRBJ1-2; D perhaps matches TRBD1 (6 bases). This CDR3 is built from 16 residues. The germline V gene encodes CDR1 MGHRA and CDR2 YSYEKL. Between the trimmed V and J ends, which lost 4 bases and 5 bases, there was a span of 20 bases. CDR3 residues: CASSPYEGGTGYGYTF. CDR3 DNA sequence: TGCGCCAGCAGCCCCTATGAGGGGGGAACGGGATATGGCTACACCTTC.

V and J are TRBV6-4 and TRBJ2-7; 8 bases fit TRBD1. This CDR3 has 15 amino acids. Looked up from germline, CDR1 is MRHNA and CDR2 is SNTAGT. V lost 5 bases, J lost 1 base, and 7 bases stayed unmatched. The CDR3 region is CASSSPGQVSYEQYF. DNA for the CDR3: TGTGCCAGCAGTTCACCGGGACAGGTATCCTACGAGCAGTACTTC.

The V call is TRBV5-6, the J call TRBJ1-1, with 10 bases lining up with TRBD1. Germline V gene data show CDR1 as SGHDT and CDR2 as YYEEEE. The CDR3 totals 13 residues. V lost 6 bases to trimming and J lost 5 bases; unmatched junction nucleotides: 4. This chain's CDR3 is CASTKDRGTEAFF. As DNA, the CDR3 is TGTGCCAGCACCAAGGACAGGGGGACTGAAGCTTTCTTT.

By frequency in the sample, this clone is medium-sized (0.01 to 0.1%). This chain uses TRBV19 with TRBJ2-7; either TRBD1 or TRBD2 may fit D (5 bases each). V was cut by 6 bases and J by 0 bases, with 12 bases left in between. The CDR3 consists of 14 residues. CDR1 LNHDA and CDR2 SQIVND come from the germline V gene (reference sequence). In DNA, the CDR3 is TGTGCCAGTAGGGGGACGTGGAGCTCCTACGAGCAGTACTTC. This translates into CASRGTWSSYEQYF. The full variable domain, its missing parts supplied by reference TRBV19 and TRBJ2-7, is DGGITQSPKYLFRKEGQNVTLSCEQNLNHDAMYWYRQDPGQGLRLIYYSQIVNDFQKGDIAEGYSVSREKKESFPLTVTSAQKNPTAFYLCASRGTWSSYEQYFGPGTRLTVT.

Turning to this clone: The sample has other DNA sequences that encode this CDR3 too. The rearrangement uses TRBV7-2 and TRBJ2-7; D gene ambiguous. The CDR3 runs to 12 residues. Germline V gene sequence: CDR1 SGHTA, CDR2 FQGNSA. Between the trimmed V and J ends, which lost 5 bases and 2 bases, there was a span of 7 bases. The CDR3: CASSLVPYEQYF. The CDR3 DNA reads as TGTGCCAGCAGCCTTGTCCCCTACGAGCAGTACTTC.

This clone was seen only once. This sequence joins TRBV2 and TRBJ2-1; 8 bases agree with TRBD2. V was clipped by 8 bases and J by 0 bases; unmatched bases: 9. The length of the CDR3 is 16 residues. The germline V gene encodes CDR1 SNHLY and CDR2 FYNNEI. The CDR3 nucleotides are TGTGCCAGCCCCGGGGGGGGCCGGAGCTCCTACAATGAGCAGTTCTTC. Encoded protein: CASPGGGRSSYNEQFF.

This clone came up once. The gene calls are TRBV2 and TRBJ2-5; weak D call: TRBD1 (6 bases). The CDR3 runs to 13 residues. In germline, CDR1 is SNHLY, CDR2 FYNNEI. The ends were cut back, 8 bases at V and 0 bases at J, with 10 bases in the middle. The CDR3 loop is CASRDTNQETQYF. CDR3 DNA: TGTGCCAGCCGGGACACCAACCAAGAGACCCAGTACTTC.

This chain joins TRBV27 and TRBJ2-7; the D is unclear. The CDR3 runs to 13 residues. Germline V gene lookup returns CDR1 MNHEY and CDR2 SMNVEV (reference sequence). Trimming shortened V by 4 bases and J by 5 bases, and 12 bases separated the two germline ends. This chain's CDR3 is CASSSSGRDEQYF. The DNA of the CDR3 is TGTGCCAGCAGTTCCTCCGGTCGGGACGAGCAGTACTTC.

V usage is TRBV4-1 and J usage is TRBJ2-1; 8 bases are shared with TRBD1. J was trimmed by 7 bases and V by 3 bases; bases with no gene match: 8. This CDR3 region has 15 residues. Germline lookup yields CDR1 MGHRA and CDR2 YSYEKL. CDR3 sequence reads: CASSHRTGSRNEQFF. For the CDR3, the DNA is TGCGCCAGCAGCCACAGGACAGGGTCGAGGAATGAGCAGTTCTTC.

The chain joins TRBV6-6 to TRBJ2-7, with unresolved D. Germline CDR1 MNHNY, CDR2 SVGAGI (reference sequence). V was shortened by 3 bases and J by 0 bases, with 12 bases between the two germline ends. The CDR3 is 15 amino acids. The CDR3 protein is CASSYGQEISYEQYF. CDR3 nucleotide sequence: TGTGCCAGCAGTTATGGCCAGGAAATCTCCTACGAGCAGTACTTC.